The entry that follows covers one T cell receptor (beta chain) sequence. Its antigen is currently unknown. The sample originates from a study of T cell responses to AZD1222 COVID-19 vaccine. Study-wide results and limits: Seropositive at baseline were only six AZD1222 recipients. Donors, mostly white British, included more females; clonal diversity was possibly underestimated.

Germline CDR1 and CDR2: MNHEY and SVGAGI. With 6 bases removed from V and 5 bases from J, the gap between germline ends came to 17 bases. The CDR3 covers 14 residues. Sequenced by immunoSEQ multiplex PCR; TCRdb stores in-frame clones only, minus some. The sample carries 57,000 or so clones, around 80% recorded once. The chain carries TRBV6-5 and TRBJ2-7, with a tentative D call TRBD1 (6 bases). The source of this sequence is an adult who received the AZD1222 COVID-19 vaccine. The source was peripheral blood, collected 28 days after the second AZD1222 dose. The CDR3 nucleotides are TGTGCCAGCAGCCATACAGGGAGAGAGGACGAGCAGTACTTC. This codes for CASSHTGREDEQYF.